This section outlines one T cell receptor beta chain sequence together with its context. These data come from a study of blood T cells in healthy people across ages. Using a J-beta primer mix together with a sample-barcoded 5' primer, a second PCR was run for roughly 6 to 12 cycles. Individual samples furnished no less than 3 million CDR3-containing paired-end reads apiece. TCRdb itself ran the 5' RACE reads through MiXCR, one entry per CDR3 protein. The sample includes around 850,000 distinct CDR3 sequences, around 36% seen only once; the top ten take 10% to 15%. This CDR3 contains 13 residues. CDR1 is MNHEY and CDR2 is SVGEGT in the germline V gene. V was clipped by 7 bases and J by 5 bases; unmatched bases: 5.

This sequence originates from a young man in good health. Sequenced input: blood. This chain joins TRBV6-2 or TRBV6-3 and TRBJ2-1; the match to TRBD1 covers 7 bases. CDR3 region: CASTAGTDNEQFF. The CDR3 DNA sequence: TGTGCCAGCACTGCTGGGACAGACAATGAGCAGTTCTTC.